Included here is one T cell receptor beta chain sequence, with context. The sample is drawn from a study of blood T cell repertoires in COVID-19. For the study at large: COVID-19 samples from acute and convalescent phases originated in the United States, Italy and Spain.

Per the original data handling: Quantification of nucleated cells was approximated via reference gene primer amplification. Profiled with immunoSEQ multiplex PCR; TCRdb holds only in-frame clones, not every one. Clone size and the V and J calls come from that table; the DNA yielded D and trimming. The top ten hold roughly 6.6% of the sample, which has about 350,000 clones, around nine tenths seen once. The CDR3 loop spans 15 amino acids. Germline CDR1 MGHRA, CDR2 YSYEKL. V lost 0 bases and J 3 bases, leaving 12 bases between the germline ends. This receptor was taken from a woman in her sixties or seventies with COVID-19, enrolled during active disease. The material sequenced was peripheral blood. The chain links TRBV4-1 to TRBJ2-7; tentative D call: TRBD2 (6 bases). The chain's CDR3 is CASSQDAAEGYEQYF. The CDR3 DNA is TGCGCCAGCAGCCAAGATGCTGCGGAGGGCTACGAGCAGTACTTC.